The T cell receptor (beta chain) described here comes from a study of blood T cell repertoires in COVID-19. The wider study: The United States, Italy and Spain were the sources of the acute and convalescent COVID-19 samples. PBMCs, B-cell-depleted T cells, or T cells provided the cDNA or gDNA that made up the material.

Germline V gene data show CDR1 as MNHNY and CDR2 as SVGAGI (reference sequence). With V trimmed by 6 bases and J by 5 bases, 10 bases remained unmatched. This CDR3 comprises 14 residues. Authors' methods: Reference gene primer amplification gave estimated nucleated cell counts. Clones were sequenced by immunoSEQ multiplex PCR, and TCRdb holds only the in-frame ones, with some missing. V and J calls and clone size are given by that table; D and trimming were obtained from the DNA. The sample carries about 250,000 clones, around 88% recorded once. This chain uses TRBV6-6 with TRBJ2-7; 7 bases fit TRBD2. The receptor was derived from a man aged 80 or over with acute or convalescent COVID-19. The sample taken for sequencing was peripheral blood. The CDR3 loop is CASRGGRAGDEQYF. The CDR3 DNA reads TGTGCCAGCAGAGGAGGACGTGCGGGGGACGAGCAGTACTTC.